Each of the 19 T cell receptor beta chains below was sequenced from the same sample in a study of cytotoxic CD8 clonotypes in ibrutinib-treated CLL. The data were produced by immunoSEQ multiplex PCR, yet TCRdb's version contains in-frame clones alone and is incomplete. This sample has under 35,000 clones; 55% to 70% occur once, and the top ten carry roughly 56%. Sequenced here: PBMCs, sampled after 24 months of ibrutinib treatment. These receptors came from a human donor with chronic lymphocytic leukemia.

This clone was observed a single time. This chain connects TRBV5-1 to TRBJ2-7; D uncertain. Deletions cut 0 bases from V and 6 bases from J, with 13 bases between. Germline V lookup: CDR1 SGHRS, CDR2 YFSETQ. This CDR3 has 14 amino acids. The CDR3 DNA reads as TGCGCCAGCAGCTTGGCCGAGTCATGGGTCGAGCAGTACTTC. As protein: CASSLAESWVEQYF.

This clone was detected once. V gene TRBV6-6 combines with J gene TRBJ1-2; no reliable D call. CDR3 length: 13 amino acids. Deletions cut 2 bases from V and 2 bases from J, with 6 bases between. The germline CDR1 and CDR2 sequences are MNHNY and SVGAGI (reference sequence). CDR3 sequence reads: CASSYGQNYGYTF. The CDR3, as DNA: TGTGCCAGCAGTTACGGGCAGAACTATGGCTACACCTTC.

The genes are TRBV5-6 and TRBJ1-5, with 7 bases aligning to TRBD1. Germline values: CDR1 SGHDT, CDR2 YYEEEE. The CDR3 runs to 14 residues. V shed 1 base and J 5 bases; nucleotides not matched to a gene: 3. The CDR3 nucleotides read TGTGCCAGCAGCTTGTGGGACAGAGATCAGCCCCAGCATTTT. This sequence encodes CASSLWDRDQPQHF.

The gene calls are TRBV6-5 and TRBJ2-7; no definite D call. The CDR3 is 13 amino acids. Trimming shortened V by 0 bases and J by 3 bases, and 6 bases separated the two germline ends. The germline V gene has CDR1 MNHEY and CDR2 SVGAGI. CDR3 residues: CASSYSNSYEQYF. As DNA, the CDR3 is TGTGCCAGCAGTTACTCCAACAGCTACGAGCAGTACTTC.

This chain uses TRBV7-9 with TRBJ2-5; TRBD2 matches at 7 bases. Looked up from germline, CDR1 is SEHNR and CDR2 is FQNEAQ (reference sequence). J gave up 2 bases and V 0 bases, and 0 bases lay outside the gene matches. CDR3 length equals 14 residues. The CDR3 is CASSLARGQETQYF. CDR3 in DNA: TGTGCCAGCAGCTTAGCGCGGGGGCAAGAGACCCAGTACTTC.

This clone was seen only a few times. The rearrangement links TRBV30 to TRBJ1-2, with TRBD1 identical over 7 bases. V lost 0 bases, J lost 4 bases, and 8 bases stayed unmatched. The germline CDR1 and CDR2 sequences are GTSNPN and SVGIG (reference sequence). The CDR3 length is 15 residues. The CDR3: CAWSVPRTGPYGYTF. DNA of the CDR3: TGTGCCTGGAGTGTACCCCGGACAGGCCCCTATGGCTACACCTTC.

The chain links TRBV29-1 to TRBJ2-7; TRBD2 aligns across 8 bases. CDR3 length equals 11 residues. Germline trimming cut 6 bases from V and 6 bases from J; bases unmatched to any gene: 4. Germline V CDR1 and CDR2: SQVTM, ANQGSEA. CDR3 in DNA: TGCAGCGTCCGGGAGGGCCCCGAGCAGTACTTC. As protein: CSVREGPEQYF.

This CDR3 is CASTDRVDQPQHF. The CDR3 region has the DNA TGTGCCAGCACAGACAGGGTTGATCAGCCCCAGCATTTT. This chain uses TRBV7-8 with TRBJ1-5, with 7 bases matching TRBD1. CDR1 and CDR2 (germline): SGHVS, FQNEAQ. The V gene end was trimmed by 7 bases and the J gene end by 5 bases; junction bases not matched to a gene: 5. This CDR3 has 13 amino acids. The whole variable domain, filled in from reference TRBV7-8 and TRBJ1-5, reads GAGVSQSPRYKVAKRGQDVALRCDPISGHVSLFWYQQALGQGPEFLTYFQNEAQLDKSGLPSDRFFAERPEGSVSTLKIQRTQQEDSAVYLCASTDRVDQPQHFGDGTRLSIL.

The sample holds a few counts of this clone. The chain recombines TRBV6-1 with TRBJ1-2, with 7 bases that match TRBD1. Germline V gene data show CDR1 as MNHNS and CDR2 as SASEGT. The V and J ends lost 1 base and 5 bases, in that order; junction bases with no gene match: 7. The CDR3 is 15 amino acids. This chain's CDR3 is CASSEGTGRSYGYTF. In DNA, the CDR3 is TGTGCCAGCAGTGAAGGGACAGGACGTTCGTATGGCTACACCTTC.

This sequence joins TRBV15 and TRBJ1-1; D remains unclear. V dropped 3 bases and J dropped 1 base, with 6 bases sitting between them. The length of the CDR3 is 13 residues. CDR1 is LNHNV and CDR2 is YYDKDF in the germline V gene (reference sequence). The CDR3 nucleotides are TGTGCCACCAGCAGCATAAGGAACACTGAAGCTTTCTTT. As protein: CATSSIRNTEAFF.

V and J are TRBV5-1 and TRBJ1-2; no firm D call. Germline-derived CDR1 and CDR2 are SGHRS and YFSETQ. This CDR3 contains 14 residues. V lost 2 bases to trimming and J lost 0 bases, with 8 bases between them. CDR3 in DNA: TGCGCCAGCAGCTTTCAACCTACTAACTATGGCTACACCTTC. Encoded protein: CASSFQPTNYGYTF.

Concerning this clone: At the DNA level, this CDR3 is encoded by other sequences in the same sample as well. J is TRBJ1-1 and V is TRBV9, with unresolved D. The V end lost 0 bases, the J end lost 1 base, and 4 bases lay between the germline ends. The germline V gene has CDR1 SGDLS and CDR2 YYNGEE. CDR3 size: 13 residues. The CDR3 loop reads CASSVAGNTEAFF. CDR3 coding DNA: TGTGCCAGCAGCGTAGCCGGGAACACTGAAGCTTTCTTT.

The rearrangement joins TRBV4-3 to TRBJ2-1; no clear D gene. The V and J ends lost 0 bases and 6 bases respectively, with 9 bases between them. The CDR3 runs to 14 residues. In germline, CDR1 is LGHNA, CDR2 YSLEER. The CDR3 is CASSQDLQFNEQFF. CDR3 DNA sequence: TGCGCCAGCAGCCAAGATTTGCAGTTCAATGAGCAGTTCTTC.

V is TRBV5-1 and J is TRBJ2-3; the D is unclear. The CDR3 is 12 amino acids. Per germline, CDR1 SGHRS and CDR2 YFSETQ. The V end lost 4 bases, the J end lost 3 bases, and 6 bases lay between the germline ends. As DNA, the CDR3 is TGCGCCAGCAGCCGAGATACAGATACGCAGTATTTT. Translated: CASSRDTDTQYF.

The chain recombines TRBV30 with TRBJ2-7; the D is unclear. This CDR3 region has 14 residues. Germline V gene data show CDR1 as GTSNPN and CDR2 as SVGIG (reference sequence). V gave up 3 bases and J gave up 5 bases, with 17 bases separating them. CDR3 in DNA: TGTGCCTGGAGCCGAAGCAGATTATATGACGAGCAGTACTTC. It encodes CAWSRSRLYDEQYF.

The rearrangement uses TRBV28 and TRBJ2-5; 7 bases are a match to TRBD1. With V trimmed by 5 bases and J by 5 bases, 5 bases remained unmatched. The germline V gene encodes CDR1 MDHEN and CDR2 SYDVKM. The CDR3 runs to 13 residues. CDR3 coding DNA: TGTGCCAGCAGTCAGGGGGTTCCGGAGACCCAGTACTTC. It codes for CASSQGVPETQYF.

The chain has TRBV19 and TRBJ1-3, with D possibly being TRBD1 (6 bases). The CDR3 is 15 amino acids. Per germline, CDR1 LNHDA and CDR2 SQIVND (reference sequence). V was clipped by 0 bases and J by 2 bases, with 8 bases between them. CDR3 DNA: TGTGCCAGTAGTATAGACAGGGGCGCTGGAAACACCATATATTTT. Translation gives CASSIDRGAGNTIYF.

J is TRBJ2-3 and V is TRBV11-2; D gene unclear. CDR3 length: 13 residues. Trimming left V 5 bases short and J 6 bases short, with 12 bases between. CDR1 and CDR2 (germline): SGHAT, FQNNGV. CDR3 nucleotides: TGTGCCAGCAGCCTAAGGGCCCTGGATACGCAGTATTTT. Encoded protein: CASSLRALDTQYF.

Concerning this clone itself: Within the sample, other DNA sequences also encode this same CDR3. V is TRBV13 and J is TRBJ2-1, with a tentative D call TRBD2 (7 bases). V shed 1 base and J shed 8 bases, with 15 bases lying between them. The CDR3 length is 15 residues. The germline CDR1 and CDR2 sequences are PRHDT and FYEKMQ (reference sequence). For the CDR3, the DNA is TGTGCCAGCAGCTTAGAGGACGGAGGGGGGGATGAGCAGTTCTTC. Encoded protein: CASSLEDGGGDEQFF.